One and the same sample provided the 2 T cell receptor beta chains below, sequenced in a study of cytomegalovirus exposure and HLA in healthy donors (dated by TCRdb to 2016 to 2017). The method behind the library was the immunoSEQ multiplex PCR assay. For the multiplex PCR, a mixture combining 60 forward primers for TCR Vbeta segments and 13 reverse primers for TCR Jbeta segments was used. As stored in TCRdb, this immuneACCESS dataset retains in-frame rearrangements with V and J assigned. A fraction of the clones does not appear; measured against another copy, unresolved V genes explain less than half of the discrepancy, and the remainder lacks a known reason. The table for this sample lists about 200,000 clones. Roughly 0.74% of the sample rests with the top ten. Sequencing was performed on PBMCs. These receptors all come from a boy aged 5-17 years in good health and CMV-seronegative.

This chain links TRBV6-1 with TRBJ2-1; D perhaps matches TRBD1 (6 bases). The CDR3 runs to 13 residues. Germline assignment: CDR1 MNHNS and CDR2 SASEGT. Trimming cost V 4 bases and J 5 bases, with 9 bases left between them. CDR3 sequence: CASSADSHNEQFF. The CDR3 region has the DNA TGTGCCAGCAGTGCGGACAGTCACAATGAGCAGTTCTTC.

The chain's CDR3 is CASSESEAGQETQYF. The CDR3 nucleotides read TGTGCCAGCAGTGAAAGCGAGGCAGGGCAAGAGACCCAGTACTTC. V gene TRBV2 combines with J gene TRBJ2-5, with a tentative D call TRBD1 (5 bases). Germline V lookup: CDR1 SNHLY, CDR2 FYNNEI. The CDR3 length is 15 residues. V was shortened by 2 bases and J by 2 bases, with 12 bases between the two germline ends.